These 5 T cell receptor beta chains were sequenced from one sample in a study of cytomegalovirus exposure and HLA in healthy donors. The PCR used 60 Vbeta and 13 Jbeta primers. The data were produced by immunoSEQ multiplex PCR, yet TCRdb's version contains in-frame clones alone and is incomplete. The table includes fewer than 200,000 clones, 87% detected once. Sequencing was done on a sample of PBMCs. These receptors were collected from a woman between 25 and 40 years old in good health and CMV-seronegative.

The rearrangement uses TRBV4-1 and TRBJ1-2, with 7 positions matching TRBD1. V lost 3 bases and J lost 7; bases outside the gene matches: 20. The CDR3 runs 18 residues. From germline, CDR1 is MGHRA and CDR2 YSYEKL. CDR3 in DNA: TGCGCCAGCAGCCACTTAGCAATAGGCGACAGGGAGGCAGCTGGCTACACCTTC. Residues: CASSHLAIGDREAAGYTF.

The chain carries TRBV7-3 and TRBJ2-2, with D possibly matching TRBD2 (5 bases). The CDR3 runs 11 residues. From germline, CDR1 is SGHTA and CDR2 FQGTGA. Deletions cut 8 bases from V and 6 bases from J, with 7 bases between. The CDR3 here is CASEGAGELFF. The DNA of the CDR3 is TGTGCCAGCGAGGGAGCCGGGGAGCTGTTTTTT.

J is TRBJ2-3 and V is TRBV5-6; D ambiguous. The CDR3 is 15 amino acids. Germline CDR1 reads SGHDT; CDR2 reads YYEEEE. V gave up 0 bases and J gave up 2 bases, with 10 bases separating them. The CDR3 loop is CASSLGVAVTDTQYF. DNA of the CDR3: TGTGCCAGCAGCTTGGGAGTAGCTGTCACAGATACGCAGTATTTT.

In this sample, this clone turned up once. CDR3 coding DNA: TGTGCCAGCAGCTTAGACCCAGGGGGGATGGATGGCTACACCTTC. Amino acid sequence: CASSLDPGGMDGYTF. This sequence joins TRBV5-4 and TRBJ1-2, with 7 bases identical to TRBD1. Germline V gives CDR1 SGHNT, CDR2 YYREEE (reference sequence). The V gene end was trimmed by 2 bases and the J gene end by 6 bases; junction bases not matched to a gene: 10. This CDR3 has 15 amino acids.

This chain connects TRBV4-2 to TRBJ1-1, with no clear D. Trimming cost V 1 base and J 2 bases, with 11 bases left between them. CDR1 is LGHNA, CDR2 YNFKEQ, per germline. This CDR3 has 15 amino acids. In DNA, the CDR3 is TGTGCCAGCAGCCAAGTGTTACAGACAAACACTGAAGCTTTCTTT. Amino acid sequence: CASSQVLQTNTEAFF.